The 9 T cell receptor beta chains below all came from one sample that was sequenced in a study of blood T cells in healthy people across ages (dated by TCRdb to the mid-2010s). Library preparation employed 5' RACE. The reads were generated on an Illumina HiSeq 2500. The second PCR ran for about 6 to 12 cycles and used a J-beta primer mix along with a sample-barcoded 5' primer. TCRdb itself trimmed the public reads at Q25 with fastp, ran MiXCR and retained productive beta chains. When rows share a CDR3 protein, they turn into one entry using the most common DNA and genes. This sample holds around 1,500,000 distinct CDR3 sequences; 25% to 30% were observed only once. About 7.7% of the sample goes to the ten largest clones. Sequencing input: blood. Source of these receptors: a woman aged 25 to 45 in good health.

As for this clonotype: With a much larger clone just one base away, this may be a read error. This rearrangement joins TRBV29-1 to TRBJ2-7, with D hard to call. CDR3 length equals 14 residues. CDR1 and CDR2 (germline): SQVTM, ANQGSEA. V shed 7 bases and J shed 7 bases, with 23 bases lying between them. In nucleotides, the CDR3 is TGCAGCGGCGCTAGATCTGGGCTATACAATGAGCAGTACTTC. Encoded protein: CSGARSGLYNEQYF.

The rearrangement joins TRBV7-2 to TRBJ2-3, with a tentative D call TRBD1 (5 bases). The CDR3 runs to 14 residues. CDR1 SGHTA and CDR2 FQGNSA come from the germline V gene. The V end lost 0 bases, the J end lost 6 bases, and 10 bases lay between the germline ends. Written as DNA, the CDR3 is TGTGCCAGCAGCTTAGCCCCAGCAGGGGATACGCAGTATTTT. Protein sequence: CASSLAPAGDTQYF. Variable domain in full (rest from reference TRBV7-2 and TRBJ2-3): GAGVSQSPSNKVTEKGKDVELRCDPISGHTALYWYRQSLGQGLEFLIYFQGNSAPDKSGLPSDRFSAERTGGSVSTLTIQRTQQEDSAVYLCASSLAPAGDTQYFGPGTRLTVL.

The rearrangement joins TRBV29-1 to TRBJ2-3; weak D call: TRBD2 (7 bases). V was clipped by 0 bases and J by 0 bases, with 13 bases between them. The CDR3 runs 16 residues. CDR1 and CDR2 from the germline V gene are SQVTM and ANQGSEA. In DNA, the CDR3 is TGCAGCGTTGAAGATCGAGGGGGGGGGAGCACAGATACGCAGTATTTT. Translation: CSVEDRGGGSTDTQYF.

Note on this clonotype: Given a much more abundant clone one base away, this may be a read error. The rearrangement uses TRBV7-6 and TRBJ1-5; a possible D gene is TRBD1 (5 bases). The CDR3 runs to 13 residues. CDR1 is SGHVS and CDR2 is FNYEAQ in the germline V gene. CDR3 bases: TGTGCCAGCAGCCGACAGCGCAATCGGCCCCAGCATTTT. Its translation is CASSRQRNRPQHF.

The chain recombines TRBV20-1 with TRBJ2-5, with TRBD2 identical over 9 bases. J lost 5 bases, V lost 3 bases, and 13 bases had no gene match. The CDR3 covers 16 residues. Germline V gene data show CDR1 as DFQATT and CDR2 as SNEGSKA (reference sequence). As DNA, the CDR3 is TGCAGTGCTAGGGTGGCGGGGGGGCCAGAGTCGGAGACCCAGTACTTC. Its protein is CSARVAGGPESETQYF.

There are many counts of this clonotype. The V gene is TRBV15, the J gene TRBJ1-1; unclear D gene. Germline V CDR1 and CDR2: LNHNV, YYDKDF (reference sequence). The length of the CDR3 is 14 residues. The V end lost 6 bases, the J end lost 4 bases, and 15 bases lay between the germline ends. The DNA of the CDR3 is TGTGCCACCAGTCCCTACGGGCTCGGCACTGAAGCTTTCTTT. Its translation is CATSPYGLGTEAFF.

V usage is TRBV10-3 and J usage is TRBJ2-5; 9 bases line up with TRBD2. The CDR3 spans 15 residues. In germline, CDR1 is ENHRY, CDR2 SYGVKD. V trimming: 4 bases; J trimming: 5 bases; junction bases outside the gene matches: 8. The CDR3 is CAISVEGAGGETQYF. CDR3 nucleotide sequence: TGTGCCATCAGTGTGGAGGGAGCGGGAGGTGAGACCCAGTACTTC.

This clonotype showed up just a few times. The rearrangement uses TRBV7-6 and TRBJ1-1; no clear D gene. V gave up 5 bases and J gave up 0 bases, with 7 bases separating them. This CDR3 comprises 13 residues. The germline V gene encodes CDR1 SGHVS and CDR2 FNYEAQ. As DNA, the CDR3 is TGTGCCAGCAGCCCAGAGGTGAACACTGAAGCTTTCTTT. Translation: CASSPEVNTEAFF.

In the case of this clonotype: An end of the junction differs from the germline gene, which may be a read error. J is TRBJ1-6 and V is TRBV20-1, with unresolved D. This CDR3 comprises 13 residues. The V gene's germline CDR1 is DFQATT and CDR2 SNEGSKA (reference sequence). Here the CDR3 DNA reads TGCGGTGCTAGTAGGACGGATAATTCACCCCTCCACTTT. It is translated as CGASRTDNSPLHF.